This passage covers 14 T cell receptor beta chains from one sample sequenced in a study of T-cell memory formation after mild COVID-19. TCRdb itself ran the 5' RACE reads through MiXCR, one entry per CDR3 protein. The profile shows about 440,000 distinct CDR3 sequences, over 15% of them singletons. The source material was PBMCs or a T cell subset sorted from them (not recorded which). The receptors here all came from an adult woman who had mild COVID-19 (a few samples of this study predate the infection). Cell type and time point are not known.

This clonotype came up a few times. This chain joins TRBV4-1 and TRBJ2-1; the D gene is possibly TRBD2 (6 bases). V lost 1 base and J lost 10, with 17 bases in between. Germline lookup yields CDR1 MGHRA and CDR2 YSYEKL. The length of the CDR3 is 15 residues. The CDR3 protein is CASSQVAGQTGEQFF. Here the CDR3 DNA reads TGCGCCAGCAGCCAAGTGGCGGGGCAAACCGGGGAGCAGTTCTTC.

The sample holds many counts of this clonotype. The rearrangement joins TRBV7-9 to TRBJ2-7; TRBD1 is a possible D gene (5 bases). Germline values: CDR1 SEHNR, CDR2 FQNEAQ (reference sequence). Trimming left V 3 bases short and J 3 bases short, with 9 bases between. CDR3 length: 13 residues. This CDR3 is CASSLTESYEQYF. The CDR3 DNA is TGTGCCAGCAGCTTGACAGAGAGCTACGAGCAGTACTTC.

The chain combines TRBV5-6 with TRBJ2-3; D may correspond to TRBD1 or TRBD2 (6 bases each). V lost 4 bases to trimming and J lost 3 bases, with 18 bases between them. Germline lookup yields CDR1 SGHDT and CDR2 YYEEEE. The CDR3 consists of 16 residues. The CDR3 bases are TGTGCCAGCAGCAAACCGTGGGGGGCGATTACAGATACGCAGTATTTT. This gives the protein CASSKPWGAITDTQYF.

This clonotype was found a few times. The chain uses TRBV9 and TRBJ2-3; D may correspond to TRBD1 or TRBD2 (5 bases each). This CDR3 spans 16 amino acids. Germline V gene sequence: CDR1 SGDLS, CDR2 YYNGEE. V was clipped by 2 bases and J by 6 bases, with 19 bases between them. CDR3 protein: CASSVIGTGNRDTQYF. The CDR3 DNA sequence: TGTGCCAGCAGCGTGATCGGGACGGGGAATCGTGATACGCAGTATTTT.

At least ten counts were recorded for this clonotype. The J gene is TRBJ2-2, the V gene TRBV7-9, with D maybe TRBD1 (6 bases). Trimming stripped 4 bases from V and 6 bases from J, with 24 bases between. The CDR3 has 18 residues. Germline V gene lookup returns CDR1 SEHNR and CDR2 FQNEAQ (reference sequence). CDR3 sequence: CASSSSGRQGKGSGELFF. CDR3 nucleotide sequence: TGTGCCAGCAGCTCCTCCGGGCGTCAGGGGAAAGGCTCCGGGGAGCTGTTTTTT.

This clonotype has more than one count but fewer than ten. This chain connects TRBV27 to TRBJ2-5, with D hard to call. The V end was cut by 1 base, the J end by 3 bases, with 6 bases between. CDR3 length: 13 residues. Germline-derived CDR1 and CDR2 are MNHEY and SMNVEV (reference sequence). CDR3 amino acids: CASSLYAEETQYF. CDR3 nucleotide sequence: TGTGCCAGCAGTTTATATGCGGAAGAGACCCAGTACTTC.

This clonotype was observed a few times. The CDR3, as DNA: TGTGCCTTCCCAGCAGGCGACTTTCCGTACAATGAGCAGTTCTTC. This encodes CAFPAGDFPYNEQFF. The genes are TRBV6-5 and TRBJ2-1, with D hard to call. This CDR3 spans 15 amino acids. The germline gives CDR1 MNHEY, CDR2 SVGAGI. The V end was cut by 11 bases, the J end by 4 bases, with 21 bases between.

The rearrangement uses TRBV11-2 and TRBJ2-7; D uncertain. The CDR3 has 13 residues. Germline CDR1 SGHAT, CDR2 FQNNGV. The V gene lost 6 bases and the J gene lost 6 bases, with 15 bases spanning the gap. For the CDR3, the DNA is TGTGCCAGCAGTCTGGACGGTTACGGCGAGCAGTACTTC. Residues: CASSLDGYGEQYF.

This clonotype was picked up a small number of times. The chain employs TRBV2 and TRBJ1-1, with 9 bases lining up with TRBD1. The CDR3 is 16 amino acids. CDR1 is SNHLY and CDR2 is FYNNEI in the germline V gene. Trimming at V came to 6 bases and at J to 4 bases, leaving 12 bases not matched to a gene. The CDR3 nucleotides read TGTGCCAGCAGGTATACAGGGGGCTCTTTTATCACTGAAGCTTTCTTT. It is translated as CASRYTGGSFITEAFF. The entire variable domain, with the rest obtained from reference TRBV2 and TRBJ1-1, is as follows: EPEVTQTPSHQVTQMGQEVILRCVPISNHLYFYWYRQILGQKVEFLVSFYNNEISEKSEIFDDQFSVERPDGSNFTLKIRSTKLEDSAMYFCASRYTGGSFITEAFFGQGTRLTVV.

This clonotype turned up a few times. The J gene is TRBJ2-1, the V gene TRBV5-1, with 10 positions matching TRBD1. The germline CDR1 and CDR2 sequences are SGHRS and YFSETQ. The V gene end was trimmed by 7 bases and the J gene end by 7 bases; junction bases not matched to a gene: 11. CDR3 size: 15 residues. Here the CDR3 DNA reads TGCGCCAGCGGTCAAGACAGGGGGCTTCGGAATGAGCAGTTCTTC. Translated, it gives CASGQDRGLRNEQFF. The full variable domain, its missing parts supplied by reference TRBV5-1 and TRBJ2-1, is KAGVTQTPRYLIKTRGQQVTLSCSPISGHRSVSWYQQTPGQGLQFLFEYFSETQRNKGNFPGRFSGRQFSNSRSEMNVSTLELGDSALYLCASGQDRGLRNEQFFGPGTRLTVL.

The CDR3: CASVQGASYEQYF. The CDR3, as DNA: TGTGCCAGCGTACAGGGGGCCTCCTACGAGCAGTACTTC. The rearrangement links TRBV6-6 to TRBJ2-7; TRBD1 matches at 9 bases. V dropped 8 bases and J dropped 0; count of bases not matched to a gene: 2. This CDR3 region has 13 residues. Germline V lookup: CDR1 MNHNY, CDR2 SVGAGI (reference sequence).

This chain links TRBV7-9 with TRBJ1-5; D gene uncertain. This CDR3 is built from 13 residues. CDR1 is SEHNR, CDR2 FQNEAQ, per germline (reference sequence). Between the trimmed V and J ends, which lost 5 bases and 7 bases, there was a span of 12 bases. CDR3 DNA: TGTGCCAGCAGCACGCAATGGTCCCAGCCCCAGCATTTT. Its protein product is CASSTQWSQPQHF.

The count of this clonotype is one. The CDR3: CASSLNPAGGEEQFF. The CDR3 DNA sequence: TGCGCCAGCAGCTTGAATCCAGCGGGGGGCGAAGAGCAGTTCTTC. The chain combines TRBV5-1 with TRBJ2-1; 9 nucleotides match TRBD2. The CDR3 contains 15 residues. In germline, CDR1 is SGHRS, CDR2 YFSETQ. Germline trimming cut 1 base from V and 10 bases from J; bases unmatched to any gene: 9. Full variable domain (rest looked up from reference TRBV5-1 and TRBJ2-1): KAGVTQTPRYLIKTRGQQVTLSCSPISGHRSVSWYQQTPGQGLQFLFEYFSETQRNKGNFPGRFSGRQFSNSRSEMNVSTLELGDSALYLCASSLNPAGGEEQFFGPGTRLTVL.

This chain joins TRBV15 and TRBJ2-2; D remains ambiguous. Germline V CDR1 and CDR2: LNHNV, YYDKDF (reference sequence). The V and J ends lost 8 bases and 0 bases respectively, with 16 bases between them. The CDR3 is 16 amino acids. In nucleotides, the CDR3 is TGTGCCACCGGCTCAACACGGAATTCGAACACCGGGGAGCTGTTTTTT. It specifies CATGSTRNSNTGELFF.